These T cell receptor beta chains were read from a single sample in a study of identical twins. TCRdb re-called the 5' RACE reads through MiXCR, storing one row per CDR3 protein. The sample lists around 250,000 distinct CDR3 sequences; about 9% were seen once. This same sample was also part of a study on yellow fever vaccine responses in identical twins.

The material sequenced was CD8+ T cells sorted from blood. The receptors shown here come from a woman between 18 and 29 years old in good health. The CDR3 runs from the conserved cysteine through the conserved F or W. Fields, in order: D gene, clone size, J gene, V gene, CDR3 DNA, CDR3 protein. The D gene is left open where the match is weak. A row's size may be missing; if present it is once, few, many or a size class.

d_gene: NA
abundance: few
j_gene: TRBJ1-2
v_gene: TRBV9
CDR3nt: TGTGCCAGCAGCGTAGAAGGGGCAGGGGATGGCTACACCTTC
CDR3aa: CASSVEGAGDGYTF

d_gene: NA
abundance: few
j_gene: TRBJ1-4
v_gene: TRBV7-9
CDR3nt: TGTGCCAGCAGCTCCCACGGGGGGGAAAAACTGTTTTTT
CDR3aa: CASSSHGGEKLFF

d_gene: NA
abundance: many
j_gene: TRBJ2-1
v_gene: TRBV7-8
CDR3nt: TGTGCCAGCAGCTTCCGCCCCGACAGTACTACCTACCCACCCAATGAGCAGTTCTTC
CDR3aa: CASSFRPDSTTYPPNEQFF

d_gene: NA
abundance: NA
j_gene: TRBJ1-4
v_gene: TRBV27
CDR3nt: TGTGCCAGCAGCCTTGTCAGGACTAATGAAAAACTGTTTTTT
CDR3aa: CASSLVRTNEKLFF

d_gene: NA
abundance: few
j_gene: TRBJ2-7
v_gene: TRBV10-2
CDR3nt: TGCGCCAGCAGTGACCGATGGGTATACGAGCAGTACTTC
CDR3aa: CASSDRWVYEQYF

d_gene: TRBD2
abundance: many
j_gene: TRBJ2-7
v_gene: TRBV27
CDR3nt: TGTGCCAGCAGTCGCCTAGCGGGAGTTCGAGAGCAGTACTTC
CDR3aa: CASSRLAGVREQYF

d_gene: NA
abundance: few
j_gene: TRBJ2-7
v_gene: TRBV5-1
CDR3nt: TGCGCCAGCAGCCGAGGGGACTCCTACGAGCAGTACTTC
CDR3aa: CASSRGDSYEQYF

d_gene: NA
abundance: many
j_gene: TRBJ2-3
v_gene: TRBV29-1
CDR3nt: TGCAGCGTTGAAGATCCAAGGGGAGATACGCAGTATTTT
CDR3aa: CSVEDPRGDTQYF

d_gene: NA
abundance: many
j_gene: TRBJ2-7
v_gene: TRBV7-8
CDR3nt: TGTGCCAGCAGCGACAGCAGTGACGAGCAGTACTTC
CDR3aa: CASSDSSDEQYF

d_gene: NA
abundance: many
j_gene: TRBJ2-2
v_gene: TRBV4-2
CDR3nt: TGTGCCAGCAGCCAATTCCTGGAATTGAACACCGGGGAGCTGTTTTTT
CDR3aa: CASSQFLELNTGELFF

d_gene: TRBD1
abundance: few
j_gene: TRBJ2-4
v_gene: TRBV28
CDR3nt: TGTGCCAGCAGTTCGGCGACAGGGGTGCCCAAAAACATTCAGTACTTC
CDR3aa: CASSSATGVPKNIQYF

d_gene: NA
abundance: NA
j_gene: TRBJ2-7
v_gene: TRBV11-2
CDR3nt: TGTGCCAGCAGCTTAGGGACTCTAGGCTACGAGCAGTACTTC
CDR3aa: CASSLGTLGYEQYF